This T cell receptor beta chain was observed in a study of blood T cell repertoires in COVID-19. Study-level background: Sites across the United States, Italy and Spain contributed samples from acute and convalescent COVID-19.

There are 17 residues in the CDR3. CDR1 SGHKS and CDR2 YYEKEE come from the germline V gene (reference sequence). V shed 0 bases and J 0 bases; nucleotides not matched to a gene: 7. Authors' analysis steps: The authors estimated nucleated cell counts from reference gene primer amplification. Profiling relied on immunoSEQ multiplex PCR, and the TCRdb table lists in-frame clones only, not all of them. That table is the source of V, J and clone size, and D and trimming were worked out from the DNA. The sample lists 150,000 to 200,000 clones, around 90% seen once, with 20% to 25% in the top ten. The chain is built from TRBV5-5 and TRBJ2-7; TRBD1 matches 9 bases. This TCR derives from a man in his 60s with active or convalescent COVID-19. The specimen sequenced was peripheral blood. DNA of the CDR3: TGTGCCAGCAGCTTGGTCGGACAGGGGTCGGGCTCCTACGAGCAGTACTTC. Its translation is CASSLVGQGSGSYEQYF.